The sequence of this T cell receptor beta chain was determined in a study of T cell repertoires in cytomegalovirus infection. On this clonotype itself: Its antigen is not identified.

TCRdb reanalysed the reads using MiXCR and keeps one entry per CDR3 protein. Of hundreds of thousands of distinct CDR3 sequences in the sample, about 30% were seen once. Germline lookup yields CDR1 SEHNR and CDR2 FQNEAQ (reference sequence). This CDR3 region has 17 residues. After removal of 0 bases from V and 3 bases from J, the junction contained 8 bases not matched to a gene. Study-level points and caveats: Ex vivo responses were dominated by HLA-C-restricted CMV-specific TCR beta clonotypes.

This sequence originates from a human donor in good health (CMV status not recorded). Some clones in this sample may be carry-over from other donors' samples. The rearrangement joins TRBV7-9 to TRBJ2-3, with 8 bases identical to TRBD1. This specimen consisted of cultured CD8+ T cells from PBMCs, obtained from culture after CMV antigen stimulation. CDR3 DNA: TGTGCCAGCAGCTTAGCCGACAGGGGCCTGGGGACAGATACGCAGTATTTT. Translating it yields CASSLADRGLGTDTQYF. Drawing the rest from reference TRBV7-9 and TRBJ2-3, the complete variable domain is DTGVSQNPRHKITKRGQNVTFRCDPISEHNRLYWYRQTLGQGPEFLTYFQNEAQLEKSRLLSDRFSAERPKGSFSTLEIQRTEQGDSAMYLCASSLADRGLGTDTQYFGPGTRLTVL.